The 30 T cell receptor beta chains below were found in one sample sequenced in a study of T-cell reconstitution after alpha-beta-depleted transplantation in children. Unique molecular identifiers tagged the TCRbeta library. A single record per CDR3 protein comes from TCRdb applying MiXCR to the PCR reads. The sample includes approximately 1,000,000 distinct CDR3 sequences, about 31% of them seen just once. The source material was PBMCs, mostly from graft donor cells, sampled 360 days after TCRalphabeta/CD19-depleted stem cell transplant. The receptors here all came from a boy in the first two years of life who had a stem cell transplant for SCID, so the T cells may come from the graft donor.

A single count supports this clonotype. The J gene is TRBJ2-1, the V gene TRBV18; D unclear. V was pared by 2 bases and J by 1 base, with 9 bases between. The CDR3 contains 15 residues. Germline V gene lookup returns CDR1 KGHSH and CDR2 LQKENI. The CDR3 here is CASSPITTSYNEQFF. The CDR3 DNA reads TGTGCCAGCTCACCAATCACTACTTCCTACAATGAGCAGTTCTTC.

A few counts support this clonotype. V is TRBV20-1 and J is TRBJ2-6, with 8 bases that match TRBD1. Germline lookup yields CDR1 DFQATT and CDR2 SNEGSKA (reference sequence). CDR3 size: 16 residues. V lost 6 bases and J lost 0; bases outside the gene matches: 7. CDR3 loop: CSAIRGLNSGANVLTF. In DNA, the CDR3 is TGCAGTGCGATCAGGGGGCTCAACTCTGGGGCCAACGTCCTGACTTTC.

This clonotype was recorded a few times. The chain recombines TRBV6-5 with TRBJ2-3; D not certain. The CDR3 is 13 residues long. CDR1 and CDR2 from the germline V gene are MNHEY and SVGAGI. The ends were cut back, 0 bases at V and 3 bases at J, with 4 bases in the middle. Written as DNA, the CDR3 is TGTGCCAGCAGTTACTCTCATACAGATACGCAGTATTTT. This translates into CASSYSHTDTQYF.

This clonotype showed up just a few times. The CDR3 protein is CASSQDSPTYEQYF. The CDR3 nucleotides read TGCGCCAGCAGCCAGGACAGCCCGACCTACGAGCAGTACTTC. The chain is built from TRBV5-1 and TRBJ2-7; D may be TRBD1 (6 bases). Germline values: CDR1 SGHRS, CDR2 YFSETQ. This CDR3 has 14 residues. V lost 4 bases and J lost 2, with 13 bases in between.

The CDR3 here is CASSFGDREFF. The CDR3 DNA sequence: TGTGCCAGCAGTTTCGGGGACAGGGAGTTCTTC. This chain connects TRBV12-3 or TRBV12-4 to TRBJ2-1; TRBD1 matches 9 bases. The CDR3 totals 11 residues. After removal of 3 bases from V and 14 bases from J, the junction contained 2 bases not matched to a gene.

Many counts were recorded for this clonotype. The chain uses TRBV27 and TRBJ2-7; D unclear. With 2 bases removed from V and 2 bases from J, the gap between germline ends came to 7 bases. The CDR3 loop spans 13 amino acids. Germline-derived CDR1 and CDR2 are MNHEY and SMNVEV (reference sequence). The CDR3 coding sequence is TGTGCCAGCAGTTTAAGGGCGCCCTACGAGCAGTACTTC. It yields the protein CASSLRAPYEQYF.

The chain joins TRBV12-3 or TRBV12-4 to TRBJ2-2, with D perhaps given as TRBD1 or TRBD2 (5 bases each). Trimming took off 6 bases at V and 4 bases at J, with 21 bases between the two ends. The CDR3 spans 17 residues. CDR3 region: CASRATTGDEGTGELFF. The CDR3 coding sequence is TGTGCCAGCAGAGCAACCACCGGGGACGAGGGCACCGGGGAGCTGTTTTTT.

The chain joins TRBV10-2 to TRBJ2-1; D gene uncertain. Germline V gene lookup returns CDR1 WSHSY and CDR2 SAAADI. This CDR3 has 15 amino acids. V lost 7 bases to trimming and J lost 0 bases, with 13 bases between them. The CDR3 DNA reads TGCGCCAGCAACCCTGGGCGGAGCTCCTACAATGAGCAGTTCTTC. Residues: CASNPGRSSYNEQFF.

The chain employs TRBV18 and TRBJ1-1, with a tentative D call TRBD1 (5 bases). V shed 1 base and J shed 8 bases, with 14 bases lying between them. CDR1 is KGHSH and CDR2 is LQKENI in the germline V gene. This CDR3 is 14 amino acids long. The chain's CDR3 is CASSPQVRDREAFF. The CDR3 DNA sequence: TGTGCCAGCTCACCACAGGTGCGGGACCGGGAAGCTTTCTTT.

V usage is TRBV5-5 and J usage is TRBJ2-1, with TRBD1 matching 7 bases. Germline trimming cut 4 bases from V and 14 bases from J; bases unmatched to any gene: 12. There are 13 residues in the CDR3. CDR1 and CDR2 (germline): SGHKS, YYEKEE (reference sequence). CDR3 loop: CASSVGTVGNKFF. The CDR3, as DNA: TGTGCCAGCAGCGTCGGGACAGTGGGAAATAAGTTCTTC.

This clonotype came up a few times. It is unclear where the CDR3 begins or ends on the DNA, so no DNA is shown, and the CDR3 is as TCRdb lists it. V gene TRBV28 combines with J gene TRBJ2-4; TRBD2 is the table's D call and was not checked against the DNA. Including both end residues, the CDR3 is 14 amino acids long. Germline V gives CDR1 MDHEN, CDR2 SYDVKM. The CDR3 loop is CASSLAQALNIQYF.

This clonotype has more than one count but fewer than ten. The rearrangement links TRBV28 to TRBJ2-2; 8 bases fit TRBD2. This CDR3 contains 16 residues. Germline-derived CDR1 and CDR2 are MDHEN and SYDVKM. V lost 5 bases and J lost 2; bases outside the gene matches: 7. DNA for the CDR3: TGTGCCAGCAGTGACTCGGGACTAGGAAACACCGGGGAGCTGTTTTTT. This translates into CASSDSGLGNTGELFF.

This chain connects TRBV12-3 or TRBV12-4 to TRBJ2-4, with 12 bases that match TRBD1. V was pared by 5 bases and J by 2 bases, with 4 bases of the junction left unmatched. The CDR3 consists of 16 residues. CDR3: CASSPGTGGPKNIQYF. The CDR3 DNA reads as TGTGCCAGCAGTCCCGGGACAGGGGGCCCCAAAAACATTCAGTACTTC.

This clonotype was observed a handful of times. V usage is TRBV28 and J usage is TRBJ1-1, with a weak D call TRBD1 (6 bases). Germline V gives CDR1 MDHEN, CDR2 SYDVKM. The V end lost 5 bases, the J end lost 5 bases, and 18 bases lay between the germline ends. The CDR3 is 15 residues long. This CDR3 is CASSTAGGRRTEAFF. Written as DNA, the CDR3 is TGTGCCAGCAGTACAGCCGGGGGGCGGAGGACTGAAGCTTTCTTT.

This clonotype was detected ten times or more. This chain joins TRBV12-3 or TRBV12-4 and TRBJ2-7; D is perhaps TRBD2 (5 bases). The CDR3 has 13 amino acids. V was pared by 3 bases and J by 0 bases, with 6 bases between. CDR3 coding DNA: TGTGCCAGCAGTTTCGGGATCTCCTACGAGCAGTACTTC. It is translated as CASSFGISYEQYF.

This clonotype was found a few times. The genes are TRBV5-1 and TRBJ2-4; D may be TRBD1 (6 bases). CDR1 is SGHRS, CDR2 YFSETQ, per germline. This CDR3 has 13 residues. Deletions cut 8 bases from V and 3 bases from J, with 12 bases between. CDR3 in DNA: TGCGCCAGTAGGACAGAGGGCAAAAACATTCAGTACTTC. This encodes CASRTEGKNIQYF.

The rearrangement uses TRBV12-3 or TRBV12-4 and TRBJ2-5; tentatively, D is TRBD1 (5 bases). CDR3 size: 14 residues. Trimming took off 6 bases at V and 1 base at J, with 12 bases between the two ends. The CDR3 loop reads CASSQGRPQETQYF. DNA for the CDR3: TGTGCCAGCAGCCAGGGCAGGCCCCAAGAGACCCAGTACTTC.

Written as DNA, the CDR3 is TGTGCCAGCAGTTTACTCGGGCAGGGCACTGAAGCTTTCTTT. The encoded protein is CASSLLGQGTEAFF. V and J are TRBV27 and TRBJ1-1, with D possibly matching TRBD1 (5 bases). Germline V CDR1 and CDR2: MNHEY, SMNVEV (reference sequence). V was shortened by 2 bases and J by 4 bases, with 11 bases between the two germline ends. The CDR3 contains 14 residues.

CDR3 DNA: TGTGCCAGCAGCTTTCGGACAGGGGATGCCGAGCAGTACTTC. This codes for CASSFRTGDAEQYF. The V call is TRBV7-2, the J call TRBJ2-7; 9 bases align to TRBD1. The length of the CDR3 is 14 residues. From germline, CDR1 is SGHTA and CDR2 FQGNSA. Unmatched junction bases numbered 6, after V lost 3 bases and J lost 6 bases.

This clonotype showed up just a few times. This chain connects TRBV15 to TRBJ2-5; D is unresolved. The CDR3 spans 14 residues. The V gene lost 3 bases and the J gene lost 4 bases, with 12 bases spanning the gap. Germline CDR1 and CDR2: LNHNV and YYDKDF (reference sequence). CDR3 coding DNA: TGTGCCACCAGCAGTGGAGAGGCAGGAGAGACCCAGTACTTC. It is translated as CATSSGEAGETQYF.

The gene calls are TRBV7-8 and TRBJ2-3; 12 bases line up with TRBD1. CDR3 length: 16 amino acids. Germline CDR1 and CDR2: SGHVS and FQNEAQ. With 4 bases clipped from V and 5 bases from J, the junction kept 7 bases outside the gene matches. In nucleotides, the CDR3 is TGTGCCAGCAGCTCGCTGGGACAGGGGGCCGGAGATACGCAGTATTTT. Its protein product is CASSSLGQGAGDTQYF.

The genes are TRBV12-3 or TRBV12-4 and TRBJ2-3; the D is unclear. The CDR3 covers 16 residues. V was cut by 5 bases and J by 4 bases, with 19 bases left in between. The CDR3 loop reads CASSRVRVGVPDTQYF. CDR3 in DNA: TGTGCCAGCAGTCGCGTTCGGGTAGGAGTCCCAGATACGCAGTATTTT.

The rearrangement links TRBV3-1 to TRBJ2-3, with D perhaps TRBD2 (6 bases). This CDR3 has 17 residues. Germline CDR1 is LGHDT and CDR2 is YNNKEL (reference sequence). V lost 0 bases and J 0 bases, leaving 13 bases between the germline ends. The DNA of the CDR3 is TGTGCCAGCAGCCAAGATATAGGCGGGGATAGCACAGATACGCAGTATTTT. This sequence encodes CASSQDIGGDSTDTQYF.

The chain recombines TRBV4-1 with TRBJ2-2; D possibly corresponds to TRBD1 (5 bases). CDR1 MGHRA and CDR2 YSYEKL come from the germline V gene. V was shortened by 7 bases and J by 0 bases, with 12 bases between the two germline ends. The CDR3 is 15 residues long. The CDR3 nucleotides read TGCGCCAGCAACTCCCCCAGGGCGAACACCGGGGAGCTGTTTTTT. Its translation: CASNSPRANTGELFF.

In DNA, the CDR3 is TGTGCCAGCAGCGTAACGGGGGAGACCCAGTACTTC. This gives the protein CASSVTGETQYF. The chain employs TRBV9 and TRBJ2-5; possible D gene TRBD2, 5 bases. This CDR3 spans 12 amino acids. Germline values: CDR1 SGDLS, CDR2 YYNGEE. Trimming took off 1 base at V and 5 bases at J, with 6 bases between the two ends.

The rearrangement uses TRBV28 and TRBJ2-7; unclear D gene. Germline V lookup: CDR1 MDHEN, CDR2 SYDVKM. V gave up 4 bases and J gave up 4 bases, with 17 bases separating them. The CDR3 runs to 15 residues. The CDR3 region is CASSSVTASAYEQYF. The CDR3 nucleotides read TGTGCCAGCAGTTCTGTAACGGCCTCGGCGTACGAGCAGTACTTC.

J is TRBJ1-6 and V is TRBV6-5, with 7 bases that match TRBD1. CDR1 MNHEY and CDR2 SVGAGI come from the germline V gene. After removal of 2 bases from V and 9 bases from J, the junction contained 1 base not matched to a gene. This CDR3 has 13 residues. The CDR3 region has the DNA TGTGCCAGCAGTTACAGGGACAGTTCACCCCTCCACTTT. It translates to CASSYRDSSPLHF.

The chain carries TRBV19 and TRBJ1-1; D remains ambiguous. The CDR3 consists of 15 residues. Germline CDR1 LNHDA, CDR2 SQIVND (reference sequence). V dropped 5 bases and J dropped 3 bases, with 16 bases sitting between them. The CDR3 is CASSLQTVSHTEAFF. The CDR3 nucleotides are TGTGCCAGTAGTCTACAGACCGTCTCTCACACTGAAGCTTTCTTT.

V usage is TRBV20-1 and J usage is TRBJ2-7; a possible D gene is TRBD2 (7 bases). The CDR3 contains 16 residues. Germline CDR1 DFQATT, CDR2 SNEGSKA (reference sequence). V was trimmed by 0 bases and J by 2 bases, leaving 17 bases between them. This chain's CDR3 is CSARDIGGGPTYEQYF. The CDR3 region has the DNA TGCAGTGCTAGAGATATTGGGGGGGGCCCTACCTACGAGCAGTACTTC.

This chain connects TRBV20-1 to TRBJ2-3; a weak D match, TRBD2 (5 bases). CDR1 and CDR2 (germline): DFQATT, SNEGSKA (reference sequence). CDR3 length equals 15 residues. The V end lost 3 bases, the J end lost 2 bases, and 15 bases lay between the germline ends. The CDR3 sequence is CSARASMGPTDTQYF. The DNA of the CDR3 is TGCAGTGCTAGGGCTAGCATGGGCCCCACAGATACGCAGTATTTT.